This T cell receptor beta chain comes out of a study of blood T cells in healthy people across ages (dated by TCRdb to between 2015 and 2016). Concerning the study at large: In model experiments, template switching captured about one uniquely barcoded TCR beta cDNA molecule for every two T cells. The donors were divided into four age groups: young (average roughly 17 years), middle-aged (over 35), aged (approximately 62) and long-lived (roughly 88). Age-related changes in TCR beta repertoire diversity were measured in the study by deep sequencing normalized with unique cDNA molecular identifiers. The study analyzed two additional independent replicas of 1 million unique cDNA reads from the same blood draw for two donors, one aged 18 to 30 and one aged 80 or older. To avoid experimental bias, donors of different ages were randomly spread across the sequencing lanes.

The method was 5' RACE. Sequencing was carried out with an Illumina HiSeq 2500. A second about 7 to 12 cycle PCR used a sample-barcoded 5' primer and a J-beta primer mix. A template-switch 5' adaptor carrying 12 random nucleotides introduced a unique molecular identifier onto each TCR beta cDNA molecule. Each sample yielded at least 3 million CDR3-containing paired-end reads. The Mint cDNA synthesis kit, primed by a TRBC-specific oligonucleotide, was used to synthesize first-strand cDNA from all RNA. Following uracil-DNA glycosylase treatment, a first 18-cycle PCR with universal primers M1SS and BC2_uni_R was performed on all cDNA. The authors processed their data as follows. Each sample was normalized by randomly selecting 1 million high-quality reads, each carrying a distinct molecular identifier. Instead of being binned into consensus sequences, reads with shared molecular identifiers were discarded. MiTCR, set to a Q25 quality threshold and the strictest error-elimination algorithm, was used for CDR3 identification, clonotype clustering and error correction. A nonparametric unseen species model using Euler transformation provided a lower-bound estimate of total TCR beta diversity. TCRdb's own reprocessing of the public reads used fastp at Q25 and MiXCR and kept productive beta chains. Each record represents a unique CDR3 protein, reported with the most common genes and DNA among its rows. TCRdb's processing, not the study's, gives the V and J calls here. A total of about 750,000 distinct CDR3 sequences appear in this sample, 40% to 65% of them only once. Together, the top ten hold under 50% of the sample.

The donors were 40 or so Caucasian individuals from Russia, aged roughly 6 to 90 years, who were systemically healthy. Each donor gave ten milliliters of peripheral blood, drawn into EDTA-treated Vacutainer tubes. PBMCs were isolated by Ficoll-Paque density-gradient centrifugation, with at least 7 million obtained per sample. Trizol reagent was used to extract total RNA from the PBMCs, yielding at least 6 micrograms per sample. The percentages of naive CD45RAhigh/CD27high T cells were determined by flow cytometry on a PBMC aliquot from every donor. The research as a whole found: There was a strong correlation between observed TCR beta diversity and the percentage of naive T cells measured by flow cytometry. The long-lived group showed more naive CD4+ T cells, fewer expanded clones and increased TCR diversity than the aged group, suggesting age selection. Observed TCR beta diversity per million T cells fell roughly linearly with age, and a significant reduction was already apparent by age around 44. Conclusive comparison of naive and antigen-experienced compartments was prevented by the profiling of bulk unsorted PBMCs. Estimates of total diversity based on one million sequenced T cells were considered lower bounds and underestimates. Because donor CMV infection status was unknown, age-related changes in expanded clonotypes were potentially confounded.

CDR1 and CDR2, looked up from the germline V gene, are SQVTM and ANQGSEA. Trimming costs V 3 bases and J 2 bases, and their ends lie 13 bases apart. From its cysteine to its phenylalanine, the CDR3 spans 14 amino acids. The only DNA kept is the CDR3, 42 bases in frame from the first base. As to this clonotype: Its antigen specificity is not known. Base qualities are not provided; no much larger clone lies one nucleotide away.

The sequence joins TRBV29-1 to TRBJ2-5; 5 matching bases give a weak D call of TRBD2. The receptor was derived from a man older than 75 in good health. The sample comprised blood. The sequenced DNA is TGCAGCGTTGATGGCGGCCGAGGGCAAGAGACCCAGTACTTC. This sequence encodes CSVDGGRGQETQYF.